A selection of T cell receptor beta chains follows, all from one sample in a study of T-cell memory formation after mild COVID-19. One entry per CDR3 protein results from TCRdb running MiXCR on the 5' RACE reads. The sample comprises roughly 560,000 distinct CDR3 sequences, over 20% of which are singletons, and approximately 13% rests with the top ten. Sequencing was carried out using PBMCs or a T cell subset sorted from them (not recorded which). The receptors stem from an adult woman who had mild COVID-19 (a few samples of this study predate the infection). Cell type and time point are not known. Both conserved end residues are part of each CDR3. D genes are given only for firm matches. The listing skips clone size in some rows; elsewhere it reads once, few, many or a size class.

j_call	d_call	cdr3_length	clone_size	v_call	cdr3_nt	cdr3_aa
TRBJ2-1	.	15	.	TRBV3-1	TGTGCCAGCAGCCTTAGGGGGTCAATCCACAATGAGCAGTTCTTC	CASSLRGSIHNEQFF
TRBJ2-3	TRBD2	15	.	TRBV6-6	TGTGCCAGCAGTGGGAGGGGTTTGAGCACAGATACGCAGTATTTT	CASSGRGLSTDTQYF
TRBJ2-3	.	18	once	TRBV24-1	TGTGCCACCAGTGACCCTACCCATGGCAGGAGATCCACAGATACGCAGTATTTT	CATSDPTHGRRSTDTQYF
TRBJ2-5	.	14	few	TRBV5-5	TGTGCCAGCAGCTTGGGCCCTTCCAGAGAGACCCAGTACTTC	CASSLGPSRETQYF
TRBJ2-7	TRBD2	15	many	TRBV5-5	TGTGCCAGCAGCTTAGGAGCGGGGAGCTCCTACGAGCAGTACTTC	CASSLGAGSSYEQYF
TRBJ2-7	.	14	.	TRBV18	TGTGCCAGCTCACCAAAATTGGGTAGCTACGAGCAGTACTTC	CASSPKLGSYEQYF
TRBJ2-2	.	16	.	TRBV5-4	TGTGCCAGCAGCACCGGGACCGACTTCGGGAGCGGGGAGCTGTTTTTT	CASSTGTDFGSGELFF
TRBJ2-5	.	11	few	TRBV20-1	TGCAGTGCTAGAGATCGTGGGACCCAGTACTTC	CSARDRGTQYF
TRBJ2-1	.	17	.	TRBV6-2/TRBV6-3	TGTGCCAGCACCCCCCTCGGGTTGGGGGGCGTTTACAATGAGCAGTTCTTC	CASTPLGLGGVYNEQFF
TRBJ2-7	TRBD1	15	few	TRBV12-3/TRBV12-4	TGTGCCAGCAGTTCGGGACAGGGGACTCCCTACGAGCAGTACTTC	CASSSGQGTPYEQYF
TRBJ2-3	.	13	.	TRBV9	TGTGCCAGCAGCGTAGGGAACACAGATACGCAGTATTTT	CASSVGNTDTQYF
TRBJ2-1	.	13	.	TRBV20-1	TGCAGTGCTAGTCGCGGAACCTACAATGAGCAGTTCTTC	CSASRGTYNEQFF
TRBJ1-2	.	14	few	TRBV5-1	TGCGCCAGCAGCTTGTCGGCGAGTACGGAAGGCTACACCTTC	CASSLSASTEGYTF
TRBJ1-1	.	16	few	TRBV11-1	TGTGCCAGCCTCCCCGGGCAGGGCGGAAGGGCCACTGAAGCTTTCTTT	CASLPGQGGRATEAFF
TRBJ1-5	.	13	.	TRBV12-5	TGTGCTAGTGGTCTACTTTTGAATCAGCCCCAGCATTTT	CASGLLLNQPQHF
TRBJ1-2	.	14	.	TRBV6-1	TGTGCCAGCAGTGATGGGACGGTTAACTATGGCTACACCTTC	CASSDGTVNYGYTF
TRBJ1-1	TRBD1	14	.	TRBV11-2	TGTGCCAGCAGCTTAATGCCAGGGGGCACTGAAGCTTTCTTT	CASSLMPGGTEAFF
TRBJ2-6	.	15	few	TRBV25-1	TGTGCCAGCACTTCTGGGGGAACTGGGGCCAACGTCCTGACTTTC	CASTSGGTGANVLTF
TRBJ1-1	.	15	.	TRBV27	TGTGCCAGCAGACTACAGGCGCCTCCGAACACTGAAGCTTTCTTT	CASRLQAPPNTEAFF
TRBJ1-2	TRBD1	15	few	TRBV7-9	TGTGCCAGCAGCCCCCAGGGGGACAGGGACTATGGCTACACCTTC	CASSPQGDRDYGYTF
TRBJ1-1	TRBD1	14	many	TRBV18	TGTGCCAGCTCACCAGGACAGGCGAACACTGAAGCTTTCTTT	CASSPGQANTEAFF
TRBJ2-3	TRBD1	17	.	TRBV11-2	TGTGCCAGCAGCTTAGAGACAGGGGGATTTGACACAGATACGCAGTATTTT	CASSLETGGFDTDTQYF
TRBJ2-7	.	14	few	TRBV11-2	TGTGCCAGCAGCTTCGCCGGCAGGGTCTACGAGCAGTACTTC	CASSFAGRVYEQYF
TRBJ2-3	TRBD1	18	few	TRBV27	TGTGCCAGCAGTTTCCTATCCCCGGGACAGGGGCAGGGAGATACGCAGTATTTT	CASSFLSPGQGQGDTQYF
TRBJ2-7	TRBD2	12	.	TRBV20-1	TGCAGTGTCTCGGGACTAGCGAGCGAGCAGTACTTC	CSVSGLASEQYF
TRBJ2-7	TRBD2	16	many	TRBV5-1	TGCGCCAGCAGCTTGTCGACTAGCGGGATTTCCTACGAGCAGTACTTC	CASSLSTSGISYEQYF
TRBJ2-3	TRBD1	16	.	TRBV7-2	TGTGCCAGCAGCTCTCCGGGACAGGGGAGCCCAGATACGCAGTATTTT	CASSSPGQGSPDTQYF
TRBJ2-3	TRBD2	13	many	TRBV29-1	TGCAGCGTTGAAGGTTTGGGAGGGGATACGCAGTATTTT	CSVEGLGGDTQYF
TRBJ2-7	TRBD1	14	few	TRBV11-2	TGTGCCAGCAGCTCAGACAGGGGTGTCTACGAGCAGTACTTC	CASSSDRGVYEQYF
TRBJ2-5	TRBD2	15	few	TRBV12-3/TRBV12-4	TGTGCCAGCAGCCTTCCCGGACTAGCTACAGAGACCCAGTACTTC	CASSLPGLATETQYF
TRBJ2-1	TRBD1	15	.	TRBV24-1	TGTGCCACCAGTGACGGGACAGGCTATCGCAATGAGCAGTTCTTC	CATSDGTGYRNEQFF
TRBJ1-1	.	14	few	TRBV27	TGTGCCAGCAGTTACCAGAGGGGGAACACTGAAGCTTTCTTT	CASSYQRGNTEAFF
TRBJ2-7	TRBD2	13	few	TRBV20-1	TGCAGTGCCGGGACTAGCGAGTCCTACGAGCAGTACTTC	CSAGTSESYEQYF
TRBJ1-6	TRBD1	17	.	TRBV4-3	TGCGCCAGCAGCCAAGCCGGACAGGGGAAGGGTAATTCACCCCTCCACTTT	CASSQAGQGKGNSPLHF
TRBJ1-1	TRBD1	14	.	TRBV5-1	TGCGCCAGCAGAAATGGACAGGGGGAGCCTGAAGCTTTCTTT	CASRNGQGEPEAFF
TRBJ2-3	.	12	.	TRBV5-5	TGTGCCAGCAGCTGGAACGACCATACGCAGTATTTT	CASSWNDHTQYF
TRBJ2-1	.	11	few	TRBV5-6	TGTGCCAGCAGCTCCGTGGTTGAGCAGTTCTTC	CASSSVVEQFF
TRBJ2-1	.	15	few	TRBV12-3/TRBV12-4	TGTGCCAGCAGTTCCCCGGGGCTCTCCTACAATGAGCAGTTCTTC	CASSSPGLSYNEQFF
TRBJ2-1	TRBD2	15	.	TRBV7-6	TGTGCCAGCAGCTTTACCGGGACTAGAGGGAATGAGCAGTTCTTC	CASSFTGTRGNEQFF
TRBJ2-3	TRBD2	15	few	TRBV5-1	TGCGCCAGCCACACATCTAGCGGGGGAGGCGATACGCAGTATTTT	CASHTSSGGGDTQYF
TRBJ1-1	TRBD1	13	.	TRBV7-6	TGTGCCAGCAGCGTTACAGGGGGCACTGAAGCTTTCTTT	CASSVTGGTEAFF
TRBJ1-1	.	14	once	TRBV30	TGTGCCTGGAGAGGTTCGGACGGGAACACTGAAGCTTTCTTT	CAWRGSDGNTEAFF
TRBJ1-5	TRBD1	14	few	TRBV9	TGTGCCAGCAGCCCCGGGACAGGGGTTCAGCCCCAGCATTTT	CASSPGTGVQPQHF
TRBJ2-7	.	13	.	TRBV29-1	TGCAGCGTGTCCTCCGGGAGTGCAGGCGAGCAGTACTTC	CSVSSGSAGEQYF
TRBJ2-7	TRBD1	16	many	TRBV20-1	TGCAGTGCTAGACCCCTAAGGACAGGAGATTCCTACGAGCAGTACTTC	CSARPLRTGDSYEQYF
TRBJ1-1	.	15	once	TRBV19	TGTGCCAGTAGTATAGTTTTATCGGGTGAAACTGAAGCTTTCTTT	CASSIVLSGETEAFF
TRBJ1-2	.	14	.	TRBV24-1	TGTGCCACCAGTGATCCAAACAGGGTCAGCGGCTACACCTTC	CATSDPNRVSGYTF
TRBJ2-6	.	16	many	TRBV3-1	TGTGCCAGCAGCCAACCGGGAGACTCTGGGGCCAACGTCCTGACTTTC	CASSQPGDSGANVLTF
TRBJ2-7	TRBD2	18	.	TRBV18	TGTGCCAGCTCACCACCCAACGCGGGGGGCGGCTCCCTCTACGAGCAGTACTTC	CASSPPNAGGGSLYEQYF
TRBJ2-5	TRBD1	14	.	TRBV6-5	TGTGCCAGCAGCCCCTTTGACAGGGCGGAGACCCAGTACTTC	CASSPFDRAETQYF
TRBJ1-5	.	12	few	TRBV2	TGTGCCAGCACCACAGGAGGGAGGCCCCAGCATTTT	CASTTGGRPQHF
TRBJ2-1	.	18	few	TRBV3-1	TGTGCCAGCAGCCAAGAGAGTAGCGTGAAGAGCTCCTACAATGAGCAGTTCTTC	CASSQESSVKSSYNEQFF
TRBJ1-5	.	15	.	TRBV19	TGTGCCAGTACCCCGGACAGACTTAGCAATCAGCCCCAGCATTTT	CASTPDRLSNQPQHF
TRBJ2-7	.	17	.	TRBV12-3/TRBV12-4	TGTGCCAGCAGTTTAAGGGATTTTGCGGGACCTGGCCACGAGCAGTACTTC	CASSLRDFAGPGHEQYF
TRBJ2-7	TRBD2	19	few	TRBV20-1	TGCAGTGCTAGAGATCAAGAAAGGGCGGGAGGGCCTGGCTCCTACGAGCAGTACTTC	CSARDQERAGGPGSYEQYF
TRBJ2-3	TRBD1	16	.	TRBV7-9	TGTGCCAGCAGCACAAACGACAGGGCCACCACAGATACGCAGTATTTT	CASSTNDRATTDTQYF
TRBJ2-1	TRBD1	16	many	TRBV7-9	TGTGCCAGCAGCATGGACAGGGTGAGCTCCTACAATGAGCAGTTCTTC	CASSMDRVSSYNEQFF
TRBJ2-4	.	16	many	TRBV10-3	TGTGCCATCAGGTCCCTCGCCGTGCTAGCCAAAAACATTCAGTACTTC	CAIRSLAVLAKNIQYF
TRBJ1-5	TRBD1	16	few	TRBV6-2/TRBV6-3	TGTGCCAGCAGTGACAGAACAGGGGGCTTTAATCAGCCCCAGCATTTT	CASSDRTGGFNQPQHF
TRBJ1-1	.	10	few	TRBV6-6	TGTGCCAGCAAATCTGCCGAAGCTTTCTTT	CASKSAEAFF